The 4 T cell receptor beta chains in this list originate from one sample, sequenced in a study of vaccination effects on CD4 cells after COVID-19. ViraFEST assay sequencing came after antigen-specific CD4+ T cells were expanded with viral peptide pools. It was after 10 days of culture that CD4+ T cells were isolated. From March to December 2020, the person had a SARS-CoV-2 infection that was confirmed by PCR. Produced via immunoSEQ multiplex PCR; TCRdb's table is partial and in-frame only. The sample consists of 55,000 to 90,000 clones, 65% to 85% of them appearing once. No antigen is known for these receptors. Material: CD4+ T cells from PBMCs cultured with HIV peptides, obtained before COVID-19 vaccination. Subset given: HIV-1 Nef peptide pool negative control/reference culture. The source is a human donor who had a prior SARS-CoV-2 infection.

The rearrangement links TRBV7-2 to TRBJ2-7; 7 bases line up with TRBD1. From germline, CDR1 is SGHTA and CDR2 FQGNSA. The CDR3 totals 12 residues. V shed 5 bases, J shed 4 bases, and the junction held 2 bases outside the gene matches. The CDR3 reads CASSAQGYEQYF. The CDR3 coding sequence is TGTGCCAGCAGCGCACAGGGGTACGAGCAGTACTTC.

The chain joins TRBV7-2 to TRBJ2-1; D possibly matches TRBD1 or TRBD2 (5 bases each). CDR1 is SGHTA and CDR2 is FQGNSA in the germline V gene. The CDR3 consists of 14 residues. V was shortened by 0 bases and J by 5 bases, with 8 bases between the two germline ends. In DNA form, the CDR3 reads TGTGCCAGCAGCTTAGCCCGGGACGACAATGAGCAGTTCTTC. This encodes CASSLARDDNEQFF.

The chain carries TRBV30 and TRBJ1-2, with 8 nucleotides matching TRBD1. CDR1 is GTSNPN and CDR2 is SVGIG in the germline V gene (reference sequence). With V trimmed by 2 bases and J by 7 bases, 9 bases remained unmatched. This CDR3 region has 14 residues. CDR3 loop: CAWSMTGALFGYTF. CDR3 nucleotides: TGTGCCTGGAGTATGACAGGGGCCCTCTTTGGCTACACCTTC. The entire variable domain, with the rest obtained from reference TRBV30 and TRBJ1-2, is as follows: SQTIHQWPATLVQPVGSPLSLECTVEGTSNPNLYWYRQAAGRGLQLLFYSVGIGQISSEVPQNLSASRPQDRQFILSSKKLLLSDSGFYLCAWSMTGALFGYTFGSGTRLTVV.

V and J are TRBV18 and TRBJ2-7; D is unresolved. The CDR3 contains 14 residues. V shed 6 bases and J shed 0 bases, with 12 bases lying between them. CDR1 and CDR2 from the germline V gene are KGHSH and LQKENI. CDR3 DNA: TGTGCCAGCTCCATGGTCGCCAACTCCTACGAGCAGTACTTC. Translating it yields CASSMVANSYEQYF. The full variable domain, rest sourced from reference TRBV18 and TRBJ2-7, is NAGVMQNPRHLVRRRGQEARLRCSPMKGHSHVYWYRQLPEEGLKFMVYLQKENIIDESGMPKERFSAEFPKEGPSILRIQQVVRGDSAAYFCASSMVANSYEQYFGPGTRLTVT.